Listed below are T cell receptor beta chains from one sample, sequenced in a study of response to subunit inactivated influenza vaccine. TCRdb re-analysed the RT-PCR reads in MiXCR, keeping a single row per CDR3 protein. The table includes about 190,000 distinct CDR3 sequences, approximately 15% detected once. Sequenced here: CD8+ T cells sorted from PBMCs, sampled 4 to 6 days after vaccination. These receptors came from a man aged 50 or older who received an inactivated influenza vaccine. Each CDR3 is given with its conserved first and last residue. The D gene is left open where the match is weak. Part of the rows lack a size; the others show once, few, many or a class for expanded clones.

size: few
length: 16
V: TRBV4-3
J: TRBJ2-3
D: TRBD2
DNA: TGCGCCAGCAGCCAAGATGTAGCGGGCAGCACAGATACGCAGTATTTT
CDR3: CASSQDVAGSTDTQYF

size: many
length: 13
V: TRBV20-1
J: TRBJ2-7
D: .
DNA: TGCAGTGCTGATCGGGACTTATCCTACGAGCAGTACTTC
CDR3: CSADRDLSYEQYF

size: few
length: 14
V: TRBV20-1
J: TRBJ2-7
D: TRBD1
DNA: TGCAGTGCTACCCGACAGGGGGCTTCCTACGAGCAGTACTTC
CDR3: CSATRQGASYEQYF

size: .
length: 13
V: TRBV6-2/TRBV6-3
J: TRBJ2-2
D: .
DNA: TGTGCCAGCAACCAGGGATTCACCGGGGAGCTGTTTTTT
CDR3: CASNQGFTGELFF

size: few
length: 14
V: TRBV28
J: TRBJ2-7
D: .
DNA: TGTGCCAGCAGTCCTCTAGTGGGCTTCTACGAGCAGTACTTC
CDR3: CASSPLVGFYEQYF

size: .
length: 15
V: TRBV27
J: TRBJ2-5
D: .
DNA: TGTGCCAGCACTCCAATTGGGAAACAGGGACGGACCCAGTACTTC
CDR3: CASTPIGKQGRTQYF

size: .
length: 19
V: TRBV20-1
J: TRBJ2-3
D: TRBD2
DNA: TGCAGTGCTAGACACTCCCCCCCACTAGCGGGAGAGTACACAGATACGCAGTATTTT
CDR3: CSARHSPPLAGEYTDTQYF

size: few
length: 14
V: TRBV20-1
J: TRBJ1-2
D: .
DNA: TGCAGTGCTAGAGGGCAGGGGTATATCTTCGGCTACACCTTC
CDR3: CSARGQGYIFGYTF

size: .
length: 14
V: TRBV5-5
J: TRBJ2-7
D: .
DNA: TGTGCCAGCAGCTCCTGGGACGGAGCCTACGAGCAGTACTTC
CDR3: CASSSWDGAYEQYF

size: .
length: 17
V: TRBV7-9
J: TRBJ2-7
D: .
DNA: TGTGCCAGCAGCTTAGTTCCAGGTGAGGGAACAAGTAACGAGCAGTACTTC
CDR3: CASSLVPGEGTSNEQYF

size: .
length: 15
V: TRBV6-2/TRBV6-3
J: TRBJ2-7
D: TRBD1
DNA: TGTGCCAGCAGTGGACAGGATAATCCGTCCTACGAGCAGTACTTC
CDR3: CASSGQDNPSYEQYF

size: .
length: 15
V: TRBV25-1
J: TRBJ2-1
D: TRBD1
DNA: TGTGCCACCACTAACTCAAGAGGACAGGGGGGTGGTAGGTTCTTC
CDR3: CATTNSRGQGGGRFF

size: few
length: 16
V: TRBV29-1
J: TRBJ2-2
D: .
DNA: TGCAGCGCCCACGGCCGTGGCACGTTGAACACCGGGGAGCTGTTTTTT
CDR3: CSAHGRGTLNTGELFF

size: .
length: 14
V: TRBV6-1
J: TRBJ2-2
D: .
DNA: TGTGCCAGCGCCTTTAACCCGAACACCGGGGAGCTGTTTTTT
CDR3: CASAFNPNTGELFF

size: .
length: 15
V: TRBV5-1
J: TRBJ2-7
D: TRBD2
DNA: TGCGCCAGCAGCCTCCGGACTAGCGGTACCTACGAGCAGTACTTC
CDR3: CASSLRTSGTYEQYF

size: .
length: 16
V: TRBV5-1
J: TRBJ1-6
D: .
DNA: TGCGCCAGCAGCTTGGGAGACAGCTCCTATAATTCACCCCTCCACTTT
CDR3: CASSLGDSSYNSPLHF

size: .
length: 14
V: TRBV9
J: TRBJ2-2
D: .
DNA: TGTGCCAGCAGACCCCACAGCAAGACCGGGGAGCTGTTTTTT
CDR3: CASRPHSKTGELFF

size: .
length: 14
V: TRBV29-1
J: TRBJ2-5
D: .
DNA: TGCAGCGTTGAGGGACACCCCGGTGGTGAGACCCAGTACTTC
CDR3: CSVEGHPGGETQYF

size: few
length: 13
V: TRBV3-1
J: TRBJ2-2
D: .
DNA: TGTGCCAGCAGCCAAGTATTAGCCGGGGAGCTGTTTTTT
CDR3: CASSQVLAGELFF

size: few
length: 15
V: TRBV5-1
J: TRBJ2-3
D: .
DNA: TGCGCCAGCAGCTTTGACGGACGGGACACAGATACGCAGTATTTT
CDR3: CASSFDGRDTDTQYF

size: .
length: 15
V: TRBV5-1
J: TRBJ2-3
D: TRBD2
DNA: TGCGCCAGCAGCTTGGTCTCTAGCGGGGGGGATACGCAGTATTTT
CDR3: CASSLVSSGGDTQYF

size: .
length: 15
V: TRBV28
J: TRBJ2-3
D: .
DNA: TGTGCCAGCAGCTCTTTCGGGAGAAGTAGAGATACGCAGTATTTT
CDR3: CASSSFGRSRDTQYF

size: .
length: 16
V: TRBV7-6
J: TRBJ2-1
D: TRBD2
DNA: TGTGCCAGCAGCTTAGCGGGCCTAGCGGGGATCAATGAGCAGTTCTTC
CDR3: CASSLAGLAGINEQFF

size: few
length: 16
V: TRBV28
J: TRBJ2-1
D: TRBD2
DNA: TGTGCCAGCAGTTCACGTGGACTAGCGGGATTCAATGAGCAGTTCTTC
CDR3: CASSSRGLAGFNEQFF

size: once
length: 17
V: TRBV2
J: TRBJ2-3
D: .
DNA: TGTGCCAGCATGAGAACGCCCGGGCCATCTCAAAGGGATACGCAGTATTTT
CDR3: CASMRTPGPSQRDTQYF

size: many
length: 14
V: TRBV29-1
J: TRBJ2-2
D: .
DNA: TGCAGCGTTGAAGGCCTTGGGGCCACCGGGGAGCTGTTTTTT
CDR3: CSVEGLGATGELFF

size: many
length: 15
V: TRBV5-1
J: TRBJ2-3
D: .
DNA: TGCGCCAGCAGCTTGGTGGGTGGGACCACAGATACGCAGTATTTT
CDR3: CASSLVGGTTDTQYF

size: .
length: 13
V: TRBV4-1
J: TRBJ2-2
D: .
DNA: TGCGCCAGCAGCCAAGATCCGGCCGGGGAGCTGTTTTTT
CDR3: CASSQDPAGELFF

size: .
length: 13
V: TRBV6-1
J: TRBJ2-3
D: .
DNA: TGTGCCAGCTCAGAAGTAGGGGGGTATACGCAGTATTTT
CDR3: CASSEVGGYTQYF

size: few
length: 15
V: TRBV4-1
J: TRBJ2-7
D: .
DNA: TGCGCCAGCAGCCAAGGGCCGGACAACTCCTACGAGCAGTACTTC
CDR3: CASSQGPDNSYEQYF

size: .
length: 12
V: TRBV29-1
J: TRBJ1-2
D: TRBD1
DNA: TGCAGCACACGGACAGGCGACTATGGCTACACCTTC
CDR3: CSTRTGDYGYTF

size: .
length: 13
V: TRBV7-2
J: TRBJ1-4
D: .
DNA: TGTGCCAGCAGCTTAATTGGGGACGAAAAACTGTTTTTT
CDR3: CASSLIGDEKLFF

size: few
length: 17
V: TRBV9
J: TRBJ2-2
D: TRBD2
DNA: TGTGCCAGCAGCGGAACTAGCGGGACAACGAACACCGGGGAGCTGTTTTTT
CDR3: CASSGTSGTTNTGELFF

size: .
length: 17
V: TRBV4-3
J: TRBJ1-1
D: TRBD1
DNA: TGCGCCAGCAGCCATCAAGCCTCATACAGGGGTGACACTGAAGCTTTCTTT
CDR3: CASSHQASYRGDTEAFF

size: few
length: 13
V: TRBV28
J: TRBJ1-6
D: .
DNA: TGTGCCAGCAGTTTACTCGAGAATTCACCCCTCCACTTT
CDR3: CASSLLENSPLHF

size: few
length: 14
V: TRBV7-8
J: TRBJ2-1
D: TRBD2
DNA: TGTGCCAGCACCCCGGGACTAGCGGGAGATGAGCAGTTCTTC
CDR3: CASTPGLAGDEQFF

size: many
length: 12
V: TRBV7-2
J: TRBJ2-1
D: .
DNA: TGTGCCAGCAGCTTAACCGGAAATGAGCAGTTCTTC
CDR3: CASSLTGNEQFF

size: .
length: 10
V: TRBV7-9
J: TRBJ1-1
D: .
DNA: TGTGCCTGGGGTGGGCCTGAAGCTTTCTTT
CDR3: CAWGGPEAFF

size: .
length: 17
V: TRBV28
J: TRBJ2-7
D: TRBD2
DNA: TGTGCCAGCAGCTTGGGGCTAGCGGGAGGGATAGGCTACGAGCAGTACTTC
CDR3: CASSLGLAGGIGYEQYF

size: many
length: 15
V: TRBV6-4
J: TRBJ2-3
D: TRBD1
DNA: TGTGCCAGCAGTGAAGGGACAGCTAGCACAGATACGCAGTATTTT
CDR3: CASSEGTASTDTQYF

size: .
length: 14
V: TRBV4-3
J: TRBJ2-3
D: .
DNA: TGCGCCAGCAGCCCTGGTGAGGGCACAGATACGCAGTATTTT
CDR3: CASSPGEGTDTQYF

size: .
length: 15
V: TRBV6-1
J: TRBJ2-7
D: .
DNA: TGTGCCAGCAGCCCTGGATCATACGATGGCAACGAGCAGTACTTC
CDR3: CASSPGSYDGNEQYF

size: .
length: 16
V: TRBV7-9
J: TRBJ1-4
D: .
DNA: TGTGCCAGCAGCCCAGTAAACCAGAGAAAGAATGAAAAACTGTTTTTT
CDR3: CASSPVNQRKNEKLFF

size: few
length: 16
V: TRBV4-3
J: TRBJ2-1
D: TRBD2
DNA: TGCGCCAGCAGCCAGATTACTAGCGGCAAAAGCCATGAGCAGTTCTTC
CDR3: CASSQITSGKSHEQFF

size: few
length: 14
V: TRBV27
J: TRBJ1-1
D: .
DNA: TGTGCCAGCAGTGACTTAACGAGGAACACTGAAGCTTTCTTT
CDR3: CASSDLTRNTEAFF

size: .
length: 16
V: TRBV28
J: TRBJ2-7
D: TRBD2
DNA: TGTGCCAGCAGTTTCATCGGACTAGCGGGGGGATACGAGCAGTACTTC
CDR3: CASSFIGLAGGYEQYF

size: few
length: 13
V: TRBV6-2/TRBV6-3
J: TRBJ2-7
D: TRBD1
DNA: TGTGCCAGCAGTTTCAGAGACAGGGCCGAGCAGTACTTC
CDR3: CASSFRDRAEQYF

size: many
length: 12
V: TRBV11-2
J: TRBJ2-7
D: .
DNA: TGTGCCAGCAGCTTAGGCACAGTCGAGCAGTACTTC
CDR3: CASSLGTVEQYF

size: .
length: 14
V: TRBV19
J: TRBJ2-7
D: TRBD2
DNA: TGTGCCAGTAGTATAACTAGCGAATCCTACGAGCAGTACTTC
CDR3: CASSITSESYEQYF

size: .
length: 14
V: TRBV4-1
J: TRBJ1-2
D: .
DNA: TGCGCCAGCAGCCAAGGCCCAGTCCCCTATGGCTACACCTTC
CDR3: CASSQGPVPYGYTF

size: few
length: 13
V: TRBV12-3/TRBV12-4
J: TRBJ1-5
D: .
DNA: TGTGCCAGCACCCCGACCGGGAATCAGCCCCAGCATTTT
CDR3: CASTPTGNQPQHF

size: .
length: 15
V: TRBV12-3/TRBV12-4
J: TRBJ2-5
D: .
DNA: TGTGCCAGCAGTTCTACGGGGTGGCCCCCGGAGACCCAGTACTTC
CDR3: CASSSTGWPPETQYF

size: few
length: 15
V: TRBV4-3
J: TRBJ2-7
D: .
DNA: TGCGCCAGCAGCCAAAGCGGAGGGGGCATCTACGAGCAGTACTTC
CDR3: CASSQSGGGIYEQYF

size: .
length: 14
V: TRBV12-3/TRBV12-4
J: TRBJ2-5
D: TRBD2
DNA: TGTGCCAGCACCGCGGGGGGGGGAAGAGAGACCCAGTACTTC
CDR3: CASTAGGGRETQYF

size: .
length: 14
V: TRBV20-1
J: TRBJ2-7
D: .
DNA: TGCAGTGCTAGGAACCCTCCTTTATCTTACGAGCAGTACTTC
CDR3: CSARNPPLSYEQYF

size: .
length: 16
V: TRBV4-2
J: TRBJ2-2
D: TRBD2
DNA: TGTGCCAGCAGCCAAGATTGGACTAGTATCTCCGGGGAGCTGTTTTTT
CDR3: CASSQDWTSISGELFF

size: .
length: 15
V: TRBV4-3
J: TRBJ2-2
D: .
DNA: TGCGCCAGCAGCCAAGCGGGGGATGGGACCGGGGAGCTGTTTTTT
CDR3: CASSQAGDGTGELFF

size: .
length: 15
V: TRBV11-2
J: TRBJ2-1
D: .
DNA: TGTGCCAGCAGCCCGTTCCCCGTGGATTACAATGAGCAGTTCTTC
CDR3: CASSPFPVDYNEQFF